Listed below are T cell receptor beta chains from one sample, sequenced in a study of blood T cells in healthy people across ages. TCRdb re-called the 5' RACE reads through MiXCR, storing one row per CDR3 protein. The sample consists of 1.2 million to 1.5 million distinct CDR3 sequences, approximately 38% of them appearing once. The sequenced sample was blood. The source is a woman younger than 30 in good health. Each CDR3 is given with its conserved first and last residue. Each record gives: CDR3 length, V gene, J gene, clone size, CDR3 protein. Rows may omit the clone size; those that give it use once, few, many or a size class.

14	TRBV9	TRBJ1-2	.	CASSVTGGTYGYTF
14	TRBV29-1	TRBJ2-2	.	CSVGTSGTIGELFF
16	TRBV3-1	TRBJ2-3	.	CASSPRTSGGVYTQYF
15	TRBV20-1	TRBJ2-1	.	CSARDRSGTADEQFF
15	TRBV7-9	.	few	CASSFRTSGPETQYF
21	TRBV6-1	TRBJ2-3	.	CASRRSPYRVLGGEFGDTQYF
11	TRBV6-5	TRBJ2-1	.	CATRGPNEQFF
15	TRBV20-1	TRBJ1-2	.	CSARGGTGANYGYTF
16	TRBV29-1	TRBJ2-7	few	CSVDSGRGGSSYEQYF
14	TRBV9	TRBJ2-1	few	CASSVTSGTSEQFF
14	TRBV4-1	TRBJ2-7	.	CASSQWTSSYEQYF
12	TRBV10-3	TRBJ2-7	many	CATEGYLDEQYF
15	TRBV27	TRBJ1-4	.	CASSLFGTGVEKLFF
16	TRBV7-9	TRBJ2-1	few	CASSLGGGARYNEQFF
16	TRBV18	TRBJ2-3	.	CASSPNKGQITDTQYF
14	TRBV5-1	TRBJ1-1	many	CASSSGTPNTEAFF
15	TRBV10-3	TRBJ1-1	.	CAISARTGTNTEAFF
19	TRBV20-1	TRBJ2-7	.	CSARDWGQGTIAAHNEQYF
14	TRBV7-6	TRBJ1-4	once	CASSMTGGNEKLFF
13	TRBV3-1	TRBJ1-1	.	CASSQETYSEAFF
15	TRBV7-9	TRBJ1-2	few	CASSHGTASNYGYTF
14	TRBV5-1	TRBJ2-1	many	CASRETSVDNEQFF
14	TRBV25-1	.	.	CASSDGLSGETQYF
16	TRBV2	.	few	CASSEATSGHSDEQYF
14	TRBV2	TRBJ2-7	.	CASSERGRPYEQYF
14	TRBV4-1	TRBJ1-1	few	CASSQGQGFAEAFF
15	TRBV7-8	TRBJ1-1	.	CASSLSARLNTEAFF
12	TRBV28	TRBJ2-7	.	CASAEQYYEQYF
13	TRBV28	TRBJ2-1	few	CASSYGGVNEQFF
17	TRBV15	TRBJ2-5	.	CATSARDSGVAAETQYF
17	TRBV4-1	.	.	CASSQDLTSGRYNEQYF
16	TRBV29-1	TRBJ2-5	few	CSVDVFAATVQETQYF
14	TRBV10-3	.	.	CAISELLPGDEQYF
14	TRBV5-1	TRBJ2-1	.	CASSRDNAYNEQFF
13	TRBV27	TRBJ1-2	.	CASSTRQGNRVTF
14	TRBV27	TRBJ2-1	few	CASRPGLEGNEQFF
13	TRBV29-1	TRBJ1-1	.	CSVAGQANTEAFF
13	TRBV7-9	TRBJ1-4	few	CASSQITNEKLFF
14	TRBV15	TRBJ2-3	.	CATSRTPGVDTQYF
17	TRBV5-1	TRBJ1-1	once	CASSSRGTGSPNTEAFF
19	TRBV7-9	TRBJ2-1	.	CASSPDSGRAGSSYNEQFF
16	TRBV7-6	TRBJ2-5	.	CTSSLGTSGSLNEQYF
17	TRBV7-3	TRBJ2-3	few	CASSLRASGASTDTQYF
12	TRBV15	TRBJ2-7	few	CATSRSPYEQYF
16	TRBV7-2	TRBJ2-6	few	CASPAGRLSGANVLTF
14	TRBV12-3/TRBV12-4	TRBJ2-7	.	CASRRDRDVYEQYF
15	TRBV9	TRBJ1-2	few	CASSVGWGPNYGYTF
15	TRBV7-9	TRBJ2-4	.	CASSLAVGAKNIQYF
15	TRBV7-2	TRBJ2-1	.	CASRQRQGGYNEQFF
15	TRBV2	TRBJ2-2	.	CASSGSGRNTGELFF